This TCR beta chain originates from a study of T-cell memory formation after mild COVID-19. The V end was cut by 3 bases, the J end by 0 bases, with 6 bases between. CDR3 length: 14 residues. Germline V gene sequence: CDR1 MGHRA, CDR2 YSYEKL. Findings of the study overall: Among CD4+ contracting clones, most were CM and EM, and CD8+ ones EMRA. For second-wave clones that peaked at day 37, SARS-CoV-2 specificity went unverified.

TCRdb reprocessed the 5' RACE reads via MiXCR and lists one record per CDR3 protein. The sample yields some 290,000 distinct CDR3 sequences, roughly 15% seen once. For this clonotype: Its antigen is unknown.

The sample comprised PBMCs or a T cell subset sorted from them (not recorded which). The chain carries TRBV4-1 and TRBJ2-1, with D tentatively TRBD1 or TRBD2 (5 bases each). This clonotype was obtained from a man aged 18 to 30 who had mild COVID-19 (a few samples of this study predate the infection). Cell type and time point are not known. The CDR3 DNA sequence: TGCGCCAGCAGCCAGGGGGACTCCTACAATGAGCAGTTCTTC. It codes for CASSQGDSYNEQFF.